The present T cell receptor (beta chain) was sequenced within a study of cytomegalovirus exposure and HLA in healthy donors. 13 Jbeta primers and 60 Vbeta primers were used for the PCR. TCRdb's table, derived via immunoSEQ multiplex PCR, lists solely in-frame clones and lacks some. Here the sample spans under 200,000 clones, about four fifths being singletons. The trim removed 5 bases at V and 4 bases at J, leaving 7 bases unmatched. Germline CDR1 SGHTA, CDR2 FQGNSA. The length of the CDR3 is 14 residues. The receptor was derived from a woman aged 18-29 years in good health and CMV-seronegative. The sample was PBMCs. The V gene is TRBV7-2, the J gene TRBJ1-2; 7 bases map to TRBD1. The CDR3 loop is CASSPYRDSYGYTF. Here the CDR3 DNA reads TGTGCCAGCAGCCCTTACAGGGACAGCTATGGCTACACCTTC. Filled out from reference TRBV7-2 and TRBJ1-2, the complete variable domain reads GAGVSQSPSNKVTEKGKDVELRCDPISGHTALYWYRQSLGQGLEFLIYFQGNSAPDKSGLPSDRFSAERTGGSVSTLTIQRTQQEDSAVYLCASSPYRDSYGYTFGSGTRLTVV.